A single sample gave rise to the 26 T cell receptor beta chains below, sequenced in a study of blood T cells in healthy people across ages. Alongside a J-beta primer mix, a sample-barcoded 5' primer served in a second PCR lasting about 7 to 12 cycles. Using its own MiXCR run on the 5' RACE reads, TCRdb lists one record per CDR3 protein. The sample consists of hundreds of thousands of distinct CDR3 sequences, 35% to 50% of them appearing once. The material sequenced was blood. Receptors originate from a man older than 75 in good health.

This clonotype was detected ten times or more. This chain links TRBV7-3 with TRBJ2-7; no reliable D call. V was cut by 5 bases and J by 2 bases, with 1 base left in between. Per the germline V gene, CDR1 is SGHTA and CDR2 is FQGTGA. There are 10 residues in the CDR3. The CDR3 coding sequence is TGTGCCAGCAGCCCCTACGAGCAGTACTTC. Its protein product is CASSPYEQYF.

The CDR3 region is CSARLPRTVSSGNTIYF. CDR3 in DNA: TGCAGTGCTCGCCTACCCCGGACGGTGAGCTCTGGAAACACCATATATTTT. The V gene is TRBV20-1, the J gene TRBJ1-3; no clear D gene. V shed 5 bases and J shed 0 bases, with 20 bases lying between them. Germline loops: CDR1 DFQATT, CDR2 SNEGSKA (reference sequence). The CDR3 is 17 amino acids.

Turning to this clonotype: One end of the junction varies from germline; a read error may be responsible. V usage is TRBV7-2 and J usage is TRBJ2-1; D possibly corresponds to TRBD2 (6 bases). In germline, CDR1 is SGHTA, CDR2 FQGNSA. This CDR3 is built from 15 residues. The CDR3 here is CVSSLDGGGYNEQFF. In nucleotides, the CDR3 is TGTGTCAGCAGCTTAGACGGGGGTGGTTACAATGAGCAGTTCTTC.

The table lists this clonotype with many counts. This chain uses TRBV11-3 with TRBJ2-3; D is ambiguous. Germline lookup yields CDR1 SGHNT and CDR2 YENEEA. The CDR3 covers 14 residues. Trimming removed 1 base from V and 0 bases from J, with 5 bases in between. CDR3 region: CASSLASSTDTQYF. The DNA for the CDR3 is TGTGCCAGCAGCTTAGCATCAAGCACAGATACGCAGTATTTT.

V usage is TRBV6-5 and J usage is TRBJ1-6; TRBD1 agrees at 7 bases. Germline V gives CDR1 MNHEY, CDR2 SVGAGI. V dropped 6 bases and J dropped 5; count of bases not matched to a gene: 4. CDR3 length: 14 residues. The CDR3 DNA follows: TGTGCCAGCAGCTGGGACAGCAATAATTCACCCCTCCACTTT. Its protein product is CASSWDSNNSPLHF.

The chain joins TRBV9 to TRBJ2-1; 8 bases are shared with TRBD1. The length of the CDR3 is 15 residues. From germline, CDR1 is SGDLS and CDR2 YYNGEE. V lost 4 bases to trimming and J lost 5 bases; unmatched junction nucleotides: 8. CDR3 region: CASSIDRGPNNEQFF. The CDR3 DNA reads TGTGCCAGCAGCATAGACAGGGGTCCGAACAATGAGCAGTTCTTC.

The chain recombines TRBV15 with TRBJ2-3; 8 bases map to TRBD1. The CDR3 totals 16 residues. Germline trimming cut 2 bases from V and 1 base from J; bases unmatched to any gene: 5. CDR1 and CDR2 (germline): LNHNV, YYDKDF (reference sequence). DNA of the CDR3: TGTGCCACCAGCAGAAATATACAGGGGGGCACAGATACGCAGTATTTT. As protein: CATSRNIQGGTDTQYF.

V gene TRBV27 combines with J gene TRBJ2-3; TRBD2 agrees at 7 bases. V dropped 5 bases and J dropped 7; count of bases not matched to a gene: 9. The germline CDR1 and CDR2 sequences are MNHEY and SMNVEV (reference sequence). CDR3 length equals 14 residues. The chain's CDR3 is CASSPSGVAHTQYF. In DNA form, the CDR3 reads TGTGCCAGCAGTCCCAGCGGGGTAGCGCATACGCAGTATTTT.

Comments on this clonotype: An end of the junction differs from the germline gene, which may be a read error. The chain combines TRBV7-2 with TRBJ1-1, with D possibly being TRBD1 (6 bases). The CDR3 spans 17 residues. Germline V gene lookup returns CDR1 SGHTA and CDR2 FQGNSA. Here the CDR3 DNA reads TGTGCCGGCAGCTCTAGGAGTTCTGGGGGGGCGAACACTGAAGCTTTCTTT. Encoded protein: CAGSSRSSGGANTEAFF.

This chain connects TRBV5-1 to TRBJ1-4; the D is unclear. Looked up from germline, CDR1 is SGHRS and CDR2 is YFSETQ. The germline V and J ends were trimmed by 4 bases and 8 bases, with 12 bases remaining between them. The CDR3 totals 13 residues. The CDR3 sequence is CASSVDLDEKLFF. CDR3 in DNA: TGCGCCAGCAGCGTGGATTTGGACGAAAAACTGTTTTTT.

As for this clonotype: A much larger clone lies a single base off, so this may be a read error. The chain employs TRBV20-1 and TRBJ2-7; 9 nucleotides match TRBD1. V trimming: 7 bases; J trimming: 5 bases; junction bases outside the gene matches: 9. The CDR3 contains 13 residues. CDR1 and CDR2 from the germline V gene are DFQATT and SNEGSKA (reference sequence). In nucleotides, the CDR3 is TGCAGTGTTAAGTGGGACAGGGAGGACGAGCAGTACTTC. Amino acids: CSVKWDREDEQYF.

The chain is built from TRBV27 and TRBJ1-1; D unresolved. The germline gives CDR1 MNHEY, CDR2 SMNVEV (reference sequence). Trimming took off 2 bases at V and 1 base at J, with 8 bases between the two ends. The CDR3 extends over 14 amino acids. CDR3 coding DNA: TGTGCCAGCAGTTTACAGGTCAGGAACACTGAAGCTTTCTTT. Translating it yields CASSLQVRNTEAFF.

In this sample, this clonotype turned up a few times. J is TRBJ2-1 and V is TRBV7-2; 7 bases map to TRBD1. Trimming removed 1 base from V and 9 bases from J; junction bases left unmatched: 6. CDR1 is SGHTA, CDR2 FQGNSA, per germline. The CDR3 length is 14 residues. The CDR3 here is CASSLDRGNTEQFF. The CDR3 DNA reads TGTGCCAGCAGCTTAGACAGGGGAAACACTGAGCAGTTCTTC.

This clonotype was seen a handful of times. V usage is TRBV5-1 and J usage is TRBJ2-5; 9 positions agree with TRBD1. The CDR3 totals 16 residues. Unmatched junction bases numbered 11, after V lost 4 bases and J lost 4 bases. In germline, CDR1 is SGHRS, CDR2 YFSETQ. The CDR3: CASSQVKQGAGETQYF. The CDR3 DNA is TGCGCCAGCAGCCAAGTCAAACAGGGGGCGGGAGAGACCCAGTACTTC.

The V gene is TRBV9, the J gene TRBJ2-7; either TRBD1 or TRBD2 may supply D (5 bases each). Trimming took 0 bases from V and 2 from J, leaving 12 bases between them. The length of the CDR3 is 15 residues. Germline-derived CDR1 and CDR2 are SGDLS and YYNGEE. The CDR3 is CASSVGAEGPYEQYF. The CDR3 DNA sequence: TGTGCCAGCAGCGTAGGGGCCGAGGGACCCTACGAGCAGTACTTC. The full variable domain, completed using reference TRBV9 and TRBJ2-7, is DSGVTQTPKHLITATGQRVTLRCSPRSGDLSVYWYQQSLDQGLQFLIQYYNGEERAKGNILERFSAQQFPDLHSELNLSSLELGDSALYFCASSVGAEGPYEQYFGPGTRLTVT.

This clonotype appeared a few times. V gene TRBV9 combines with J gene TRBJ1-2; D not resolved. This CDR3 is built from 13 residues. Trimming removed 4 bases from V and 4 bases from J, with 11 bases in between. Germline V gene data show CDR1 as SGDLS and CDR2 as YYNGEE. The CDR3 DNA reads TGTGCCAGCAGCCCCCGAGGACCCTATGGCTACACCTTC. Its translation is CASSPRGPYGYTF.

The chain uses TRBV6-2 or TRBV6-3 and TRBJ2-5; D unresolved. Trimming removed 2 bases from V and 11 bases from J, with 18 bases in between. Looked up from germline, CDR1 is MNHEY and CDR2 is SVGEGT. The CDR3 covers 14 residues. The CDR3 DNA follows: TGTGCCAGCAGTTACAAACTGTTTTTGGGTGAGCAGTACTTC. Protein sequence: CASSYKLFLGEQYF.

Turning to this clonotype: A much larger clonotype is one base distant, so this may be a read error. The rearrangement joins TRBV29-1 to TRBJ1-2; D gene uncertain. The CDR3 is 12 residues long. CDR1 SQVTM and CDR2 ANQGSEA come from the germline V gene. Trimming left V 7 bases short and J 9 bases short, with 18 bases between. For the CDR3, the DNA is TGCAGCGCCAAAGAAGGGCGGCGCCGCTACACCTTC. Protein product: CSAKEGRRRYTF.

The V call is TRBV5-1, the J call TRBJ1-5, with D uncertain. The V gene's germline CDR1 is SGHRS and CDR2 YFSETQ. Trimming shortened V by 0 bases and J by 0 bases, and 10 bases separated the two germline ends. The CDR3 sequence is 16 residues long. This CDR3 reads CASSLVGSYSNQPQHF. The CDR3 DNA reads TGCGCCAGCAGCTTGGTGGGCAGTTATAGCAATCAGCCCCAGCATTTT. Full variable domain (rest looked up from reference TRBV5-1 and TRBJ1-5): KAGVTQTPRYLIKTRGQQVTLSCSPISGHRSVSWYQQTPGQGLQFLFEYFSETQRNKGNFPGRFSGRQFSNSRSEMNVSTLELGDSALYLCASSLVGSYSNQPQHFGDGTRLSIL.

The sample holds a few counts of this clonotype. The V gene is TRBV7-6, the J gene TRBJ2-7; D is unclear. From germline, CDR1 is SGHVS and CDR2 FNYEAQ. Between the trimmed V and J ends, which lost 5 bases and 3 bases, there was a span of 17 bases. This CDR3 region has 15 residues. In DNA, the CDR3 is TGTGCCAGCAGCCCGGTTTCGCGCAGAGACTACGAGCAGTACTTC. Translating gives CASSPVSRRDYEQYF. The full variable domain, its missing parts supplied by reference TRBV7-6 and TRBJ2-7, is GAGVSQSPRYKVTKRGQDVALRCDPISGHVSLYWYRQALGQGPEFLTYFNYEAQQDKSGLPNDRFSAERPEGSISTLTIQRTEQRDSAMYRCASSPVSRRDYEQYFGPGTRLTVT.

This clonotype was seen only a few times. This chain connects TRBV20-1 to TRBJ1-2; 7 bases are a match to TRBD1. In germline, CDR1 is DFQATT, CDR2 SNEGSKA (reference sequence). CDR3 length equals 13 residues. V was pared by 4 bases and J by 8 bases, with 10 bases of the junction left unmatched. The CDR3 loop is CSAITTGIGGYTF. The CDR3 DNA reads as TGCAGTGCTATTACGACAGGGATAGGGGGCTACACCTTC.

This clonotype has just a few counts. The DNA of the CDR3 is TGTGCCAGCAGTTACTCGAGAGCGGGGGGGCTTTACAATGAGCAGTTCTTC. It translates to CASSYSRAGGLYNEQFF. The V and J genes are TRBV6-2 or TRBV6-3 and TRBJ2-1, with 10 bases identical to TRBD2. V dropped 0 bases and J dropped 4; count of bases not matched to a gene: 6. This CDR3 has 17 amino acids. Looked up from germline, CDR1 is MNHEY and CDR2 is SVGEGT.

This clonotype was counted only a few times. Here the CDR3 DNA reads TGTGCCAGCAGCTCGACCGGGACTCAAAGCTCCTACAATGAGCAGTTCTTC. Protein product: CASSSTGTQSSYNEQFF. The V call is TRBV7-6, the J call TRBJ2-1; TRBD2 might be the D (6 bases). Germline loops: CDR1 SGHVS, CDR2 FNYEAQ. This CDR3 has 17 residues. V shed 4 bases and J shed 0 bases, with 16 bases lying between them.

V gene TRBV27 combines with J gene TRBJ2-7; weak D call: TRBD1 (6 bases). V gave up 3 bases and J gave up 0 bases, with 9 bases separating them. The germline CDR1 and CDR2 sequences are MNHEY and SMNVEV (reference sequence). The CDR3 contains 14 residues. CDR3 loop: CASSFTGPSYEQYF. As DNA, the CDR3 is TGTGCCAGCAGTTTCACAGGGCCCTCCTACGAGCAGTACTTC.

This chain connects TRBV11-3 to TRBJ2-1; D may be TRBD1 (6 bases). Trimming took off 5 bases at V and 9 bases at J, with 17 bases between the two ends. The CDR3 covers 14 residues. The germline gives CDR1 SGHNT, CDR2 YENEEA. The CDR3 sequence is CASSLGTPLGEQFF. The CDR3 DNA reads TGTGCCAGCAGCCTCGGGACACCTTTAGGTGAGCAGTTCTTC.

The rearrangement uses TRBV7-2 and TRBJ1-4, with 9 positions matching TRBD1. CDR3 size: 15 residues. Germline trimming cut 4 bases from V and 7 bases from J; bases unmatched to any gene: 7. CDR1 is SGHTA, CDR2 FQGNSA, per germline. CDR3 nucleotide sequence: TGTGCCAGCAGCTGGGACAGGGCGAGTGGTGAAAAACTGTTTTTT. Its translation is CASSWDRASGEKLFF.